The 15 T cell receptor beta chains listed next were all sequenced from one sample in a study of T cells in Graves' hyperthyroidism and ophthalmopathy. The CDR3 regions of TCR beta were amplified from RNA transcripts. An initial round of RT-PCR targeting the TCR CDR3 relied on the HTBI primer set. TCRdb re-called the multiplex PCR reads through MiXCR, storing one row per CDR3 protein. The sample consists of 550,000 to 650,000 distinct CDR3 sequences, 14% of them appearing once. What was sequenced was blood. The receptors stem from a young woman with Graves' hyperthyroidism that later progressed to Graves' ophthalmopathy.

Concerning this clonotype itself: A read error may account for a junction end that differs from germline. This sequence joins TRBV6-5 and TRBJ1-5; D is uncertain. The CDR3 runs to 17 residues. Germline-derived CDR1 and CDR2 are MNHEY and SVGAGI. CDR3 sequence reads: CASNYASEGLSKQPQHF. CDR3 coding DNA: TGTGCCAGCAACTACGCATCGGAGGGTTTGAGCAAGCAGCCCCAGCATTTT.

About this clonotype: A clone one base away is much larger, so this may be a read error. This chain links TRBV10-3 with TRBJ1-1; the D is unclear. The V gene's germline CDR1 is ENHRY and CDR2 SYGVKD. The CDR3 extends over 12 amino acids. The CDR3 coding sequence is TGTGCCATCAGTGGGGGAACCACTGAATCTTTCTTT. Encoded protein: CAISGGTTESFF.

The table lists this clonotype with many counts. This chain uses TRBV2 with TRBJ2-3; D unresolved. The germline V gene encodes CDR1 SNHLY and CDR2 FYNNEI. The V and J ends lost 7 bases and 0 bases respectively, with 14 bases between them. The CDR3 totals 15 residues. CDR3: CASTATATSTDTQYF. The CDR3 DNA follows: TGTGCCAGCACCGCGACTGCCACTAGCACAGATACGCAGTATTTT.

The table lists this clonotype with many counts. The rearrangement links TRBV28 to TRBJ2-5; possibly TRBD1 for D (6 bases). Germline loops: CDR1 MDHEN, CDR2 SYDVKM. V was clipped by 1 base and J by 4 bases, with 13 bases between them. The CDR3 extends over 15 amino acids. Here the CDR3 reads CASSLLISRGETQYF. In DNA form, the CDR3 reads TGTGCCAGCAGTTTATTGATCAGCAGGGGAGAGACCCAGTACTTC.

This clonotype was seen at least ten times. This CDR3 is CASSFRSEAFF. The CDR3 DNA is TGTGCCAGCAGTTTTAGAAGTGAAGCTTTCTTT. The chain employs TRBV27 and TRBJ1-1; D is ambiguous. Looked up from germline, CDR1 is MNHEY and CDR2 is SMNVEV (reference sequence). V gave up 3 bases and J gave up 7 bases, with 6 bases separating them. CDR3 length: 11 residues.

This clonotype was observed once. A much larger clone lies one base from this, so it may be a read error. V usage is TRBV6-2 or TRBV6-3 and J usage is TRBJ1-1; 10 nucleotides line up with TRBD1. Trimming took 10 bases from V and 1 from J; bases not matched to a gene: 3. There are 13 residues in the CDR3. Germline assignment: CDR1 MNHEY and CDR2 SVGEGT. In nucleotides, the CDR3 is TGTGCCACCGGGACAGGGGAGAACACTGAAGCTTTCTTT. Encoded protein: CATGTGENTEAFF.

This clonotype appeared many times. CDR3 sequence: CASSWGLAGQRDTQYF. CDR3 DNA sequence: TGTGCCAGCAGTTGGGGACTAGCGGGACAGCGGGATACGCAGTATTTT. The V call is TRBV12-3 or TRBV12-4, the J call TRBJ2-3; 13 bases are a match to TRBD2. Unmatched junction bases numbered 7, after V lost 4 bases and J lost 6 bases. The CDR3 length is 16 residues.

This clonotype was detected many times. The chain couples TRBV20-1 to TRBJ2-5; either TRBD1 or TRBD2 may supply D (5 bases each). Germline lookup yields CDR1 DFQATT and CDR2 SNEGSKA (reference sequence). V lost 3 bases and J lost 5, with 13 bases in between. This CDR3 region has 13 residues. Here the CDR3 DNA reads TGCAGTGCTAGGGGACCAAACGCGGAGACCCAGTACTTC. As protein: CSARGPNAETQYF.

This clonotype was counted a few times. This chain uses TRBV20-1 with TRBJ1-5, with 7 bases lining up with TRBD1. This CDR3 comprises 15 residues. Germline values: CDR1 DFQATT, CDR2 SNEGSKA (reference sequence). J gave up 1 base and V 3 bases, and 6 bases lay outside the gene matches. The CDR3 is CSASSYRGSNQPQHF. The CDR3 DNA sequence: TGCAGTGCTAGCTCGTACAGGGGAAGCAATCAGCCCCAGCATTTT.

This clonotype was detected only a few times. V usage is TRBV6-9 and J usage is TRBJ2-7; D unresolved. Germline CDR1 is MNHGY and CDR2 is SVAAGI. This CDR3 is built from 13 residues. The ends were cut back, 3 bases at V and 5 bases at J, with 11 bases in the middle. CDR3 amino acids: CASSYLGRDEQYF. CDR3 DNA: TGTGCCAGCAGTTACCTGGGTAGGGACGAGCAGTACTTC.

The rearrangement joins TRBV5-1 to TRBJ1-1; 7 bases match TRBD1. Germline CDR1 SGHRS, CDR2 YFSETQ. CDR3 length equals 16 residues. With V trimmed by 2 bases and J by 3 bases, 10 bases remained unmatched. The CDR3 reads CASSFLGGGRDTEAFF. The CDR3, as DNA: TGCGCCAGCAGCTTTTTAGGGGGCGGGAGGGACACTGAAGCTTTCTTT. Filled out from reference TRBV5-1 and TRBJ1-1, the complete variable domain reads KAGVTQTPRYLIKTRGQQVTLSCSPISGHRSVSWYQQTPGQGLQFLFEYFSETQRNKGNFPGRFSGRQFSNSRSEMNVSTLELGDSALYLCASSFLGGGRDTEAFFGQGTRLTVV.

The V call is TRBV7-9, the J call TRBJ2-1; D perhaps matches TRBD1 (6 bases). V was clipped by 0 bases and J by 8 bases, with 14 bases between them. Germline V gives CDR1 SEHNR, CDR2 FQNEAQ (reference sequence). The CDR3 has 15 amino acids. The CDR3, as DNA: TGTGCCAGCAGCTTAGCCCTCGGGGCAGGGGATGAGCAGTTCTTC. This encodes CASSLALGAGDEQFF.

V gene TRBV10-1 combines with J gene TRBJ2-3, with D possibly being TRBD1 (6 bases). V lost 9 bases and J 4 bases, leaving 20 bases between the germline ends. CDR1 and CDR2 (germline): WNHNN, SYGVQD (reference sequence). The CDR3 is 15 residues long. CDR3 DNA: TGCGCCAGGAGACCCTCCAGGGGAACCCCAGATACGCAGTATTTT. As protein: CARRPSRGTPDTQYF.

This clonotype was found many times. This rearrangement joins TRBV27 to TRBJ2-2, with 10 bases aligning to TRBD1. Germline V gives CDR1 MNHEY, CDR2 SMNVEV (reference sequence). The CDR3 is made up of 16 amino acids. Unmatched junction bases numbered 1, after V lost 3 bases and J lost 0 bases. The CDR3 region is CASSFGTGANTGELFF. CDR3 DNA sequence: TGTGCCAGCAGTTTTGGGACAGGGGCGAACACCGGGGAGCTGTTTTTT.

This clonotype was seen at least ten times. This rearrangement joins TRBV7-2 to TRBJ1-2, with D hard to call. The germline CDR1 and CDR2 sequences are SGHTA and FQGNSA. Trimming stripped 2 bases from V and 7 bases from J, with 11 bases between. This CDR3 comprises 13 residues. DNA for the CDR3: TGTGCCAGCAGCTTATACCCGGAAAGTGGCTACACCTTC. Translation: CASSLYPESGYTF.